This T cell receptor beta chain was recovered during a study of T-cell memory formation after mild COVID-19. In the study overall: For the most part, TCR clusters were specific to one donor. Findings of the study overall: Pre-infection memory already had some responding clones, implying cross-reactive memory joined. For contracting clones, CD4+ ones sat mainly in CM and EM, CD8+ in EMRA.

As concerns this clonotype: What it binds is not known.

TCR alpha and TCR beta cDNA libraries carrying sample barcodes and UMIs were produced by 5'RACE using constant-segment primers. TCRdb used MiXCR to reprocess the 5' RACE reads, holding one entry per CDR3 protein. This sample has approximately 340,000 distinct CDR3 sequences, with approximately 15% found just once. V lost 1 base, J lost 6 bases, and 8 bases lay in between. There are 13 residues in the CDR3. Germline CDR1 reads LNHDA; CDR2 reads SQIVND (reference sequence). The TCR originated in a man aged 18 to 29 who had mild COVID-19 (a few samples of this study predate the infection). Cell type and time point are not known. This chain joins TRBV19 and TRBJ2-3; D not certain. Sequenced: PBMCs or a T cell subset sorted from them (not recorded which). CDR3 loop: CASSIAPVDTQYF. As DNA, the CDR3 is TGTGCCAGTAGTATAGCACCGGTGGATACGCAGTATTTT.